This T cell receptor (beta chain) was retrieved from a study of T-cell memory formation after mild COVID-19. From the 5' RACE reads, TCRdb called clonotypes with MiXCR, one entry per CDR3 protein. The repertoire holds nearly 350,000 distinct CDR3 sequences, 10% to 15% seen once, with roughly 23% in the top ten. CDR1 MNHEY and CDR2 SVGAGI come from the germline V gene. The V end was cut by 6 bases, the J end by 4 bases, with 10 bases between. The CDR3 totals 13 residues. Sequencing used PBMCs or a T cell subset sorted from them (not recorded which). This TCR was recovered from a man between 18 and 29 years old who had mild COVID-19 (a few samples of this study predate the infection). Cell type and time point are not known. This chain links TRBV6-5 with TRBJ2-1; TRBD1 is a possible D gene (6 bases). CDR3 DNA: TGTGCCAGCAGACCGCAGGGGTACAATGAGCAGTTCTTC. Its protein is CASRPQGYNEQFF.